These 7 T cell receptor beta chains came from one sample sequenced in a study of T cell responses to AZD1222 COVID-19 vaccine (dated by TCRdb to the early 2020s). To prepare the library, the immunoSEQ multiplex PCR assay was applied. As stored in TCRdb, this immuneACCESS dataset retains in-frame rearrangements with V and J assigned. A fraction of the clones does not appear; measured against another copy, unresolved V genes explain less than half of the discrepancy, and the remainder lacks a known reason. For this sample there are 110,000 or so clones; 85% to 90% appear just once. The ten largest clones add up to less than 9.5% of the sample. Explained via the paper, the time point label denotes: baseline before first vaccination. This specimen was peripheral blood, taken on day 0 of AZD1222 vaccination. The receptors were sampled from an adult in good health.

V is TRBV18 and J is TRBJ2-7, with 7 bases aligning to TRBD1. With V trimmed by 3 bases and J by 0 bases, 5 bases remained unmatched. CDR1 and CDR2 (germline): KGHSH, LQKENI. The CDR3 contains 15 residues. The CDR3 DNA reads as TGTGCCAGCTCACCCGGGACAGCCAACTCCTACGAGCAGTACTTC. Protein product: CASSPGTANSYEQYF.

About this clone: Other DNA sequences within the sample encode an identical CDR3. Written as DNA, the CDR3 is TGCAGCGTCGGTTCCTACGAGCAGTACTTC. Encoded protein: CSVGSYEQYF. This chain links TRBV29-1 with TRBJ2-7; D gene unclear. The V gene lost 6 bases and the J gene lost 1 base, with 4 bases spanning the gap. The CDR3 extends over 10 amino acids. The V gene's germline CDR1 is SQVTM and CDR2 ANQGSEA.

A single count supports this clone. V and J are TRBV6-6 and TRBJ1-1, with unresolved D. CDR1 is MNHNY, CDR2 SVGAGI, per germline (reference sequence). This CDR3 has 11 residues. Deletions cut 7 bases from V and 13 bases from J, with 16 bases between. The CDR3 protein is CASTTGRGHFF. The CDR3 bases are TGTGCCAGCACCACCGGGCGCGGGCATTTCTTT.

The V call is TRBV19, the J call TRBJ2-1, with D perhaps TRBD2 (5 bases). The CDR3 is made up of 14 amino acids. V lost 5 bases, J lost 1 base, and 9 bases lay in between. Germline loops: CDR1 LNHDA, CDR2 SQIVND (reference sequence). The CDR3 DNA reads TGTGCCAGTAGTCTTAGAGGGTCCTACAATGAGCAGTTCTTC. Translating gives CASSLRGSYNEQFF.

This clone occurred a few times. The V and J genes are TRBV12-5 and TRBJ2-5, with 7 bases fitting TRBD1. V shed 6 bases, J shed 7 bases, and the junction held 11 bases outside the gene matches. CDR1 is LGHNT, CDR2 FRNRAP, per germline. The CDR3 extends over 14 amino acids. This CDR3 is CASGSPGQPATQYF. DNA for the CDR3: TGTGCTAGTGGCTCCCCGGGACAGCCAGCGACCCAGTACTTC.

The V call is TRBV19, the J call TRBJ1-5; the D gene is possibly TRBD1 (6 bases). The germline V and J ends were trimmed by 7 bases and 4 bases, with 17 bases remaining between them. Per the germline V gene, CDR1 is LNHDA and CDR2 is SQIVND (reference sequence). The CDR3 sequence is 15 residues long. The CDR3 bases are TGTGCCAGTACTCCGACAGGTCCCCCGAATCAGCCCCAGCATTTT. Translating it yields CASTPTGPPNQPQHF.

In this sample, this clone turned up a few times. The chain is built from TRBV3-1 (or the pseudogene TRBV3-2) and TRBJ2-2; D is possibly TRBD1 (5 bases). CDR3 length: 13 residues. Between the trimmed V and J ends, which lost 4 bases and 5 bases, there was a span of 8 bases. Germline V lookup: CDR1 LGHDT, CDR2 YNNKEL (reference sequence). CDR3 in amino acids: CASSPRETGELFF. The CDR3 DNA sequence: TGTGCCAGCAGCCCCAGGGAAACCGGGGAGCTGTTTTTT.